This T cell receptor (beta chain) is from a study of T cells after yellow fever vaccination. Germline CDR1 and CDR2: MNHEY and SVGAGI. The V segment lost 2 bases and the J segment 4 bases; nucleotides outside the gene matches: 2. CDR3 length: 14 residues. A universal primer site and UMIs were added as TCR cDNA was made by 5'RACE template switching. TCRdb used MiXCR to reprocess the 5' RACE reads, holding one entry per CDR3 protein. The sample shows 600,000 to 750,000 distinct CDR3 sequences, roughly an eighth of them seen only once. Broader study findings: Abundant bulk-population clonotypes could contaminate the FACS-sorted repertoires.

In this sample, this clonotype turned up a few times. Its antigen remains unknown. The sample here was PBMCs, taken on the day of the yellow fever booster vaccination. The clonotype was recovered from a man under 40 who received the YFV17D yellow fever vaccine. This chain uses TRBV6-5 with TRBJ2-1; the match to TRBD1 covers 7 bases. The CDR3 loop is CASSYGTEYNEQFF. For the CDR3, the DNA is TGTGCCAGCAGTTACGGGACAGAGTACAATGAGCAGTTCTTC.